The clone carrying this T cell receptor beta chain was seen a handful of times. This sample was included in a study of blood T cell repertoires in COVID-19. Overall study: Sites in the United States, Italy and Spain provided acute and convalescent COVID-19 samples. Sources were T cells, B-cell-depleted T cells, or PBMCs; the material itself was cDNA or gDNA.

V lost 7 bases and J 2 bases, leaving 13 bases between the germline ends. This CDR3 spans 14 amino acids. Per the germline V gene, CDR1 is ENHRY and CDR2 is SYGVKD. Original processing notes: Researchers report that nucleated cell counts were estimated from reference gene primer amplification. Profiling relied on immunoSEQ multiplex PCR, and the TCRdb table lists in-frame clones only, not all of them. V and J calls and clone size follow that table, whereas D and trimming were derived from the DNA. The table has over 120,000 clones, roughly 87% seen once. Sequencing used peripheral blood. The chain recombines TRBV10-3 with TRBJ2-3; D perhaps matches TRBD1 (6 bases). The sequence derives from a woman aged 45-60 years with acute or convalescent COVID-19. CDR3 region: CAIKPGQNTDTQYF. The CDR3 nucleotides read TGTGCCATCAAGCCAGGACAGAACACAGATACGCAGTATTTT.